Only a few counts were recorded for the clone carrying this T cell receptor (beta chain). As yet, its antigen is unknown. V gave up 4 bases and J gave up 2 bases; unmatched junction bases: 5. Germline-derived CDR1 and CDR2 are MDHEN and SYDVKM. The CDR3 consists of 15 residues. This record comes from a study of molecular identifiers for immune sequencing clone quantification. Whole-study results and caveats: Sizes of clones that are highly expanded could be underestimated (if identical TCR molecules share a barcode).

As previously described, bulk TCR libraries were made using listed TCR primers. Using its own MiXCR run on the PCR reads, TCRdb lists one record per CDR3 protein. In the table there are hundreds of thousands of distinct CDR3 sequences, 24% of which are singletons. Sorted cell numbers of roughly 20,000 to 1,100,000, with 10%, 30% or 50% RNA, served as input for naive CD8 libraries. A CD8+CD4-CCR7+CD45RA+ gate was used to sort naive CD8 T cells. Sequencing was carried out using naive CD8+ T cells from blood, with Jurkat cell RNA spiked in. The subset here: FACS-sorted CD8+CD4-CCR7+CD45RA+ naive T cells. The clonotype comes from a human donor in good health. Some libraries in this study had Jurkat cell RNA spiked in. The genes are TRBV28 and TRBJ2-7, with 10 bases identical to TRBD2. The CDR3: CASSSATSGPYEQYF. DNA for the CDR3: TGTGCCAGCAGTTCCGCGACTAGCGGGCCCTACGAGCAGTACTTC.